These 2 T cell receptor beta chains were all obtained from the same sample, sequenced in a study of cytomegalovirus exposure and HLA in healthy donors. A multiplex PCR was run with 60 Vbeta primers and 13 Jbeta primers. Only in-frame clones appear in the TCRdb table, and some are missing; sequencing was by immunoSEQ multiplex PCR. The sample includes tens of thousands of clones, 50% to 75% of them seen just once. Material for sequencing was PBMCs. The origin of the receptors is a man aged 25 to 45 in good health and CMV-seronegative.

J is TRBJ2-7 and V is TRBV11-3, with TRBD1 as a possible D gene (6 bases). CDR3 length: 14 residues. V was trimmed by 1 base and J by 1 base, leaving 8 bases between them. In germline, CDR1 is SGHNT, CDR2 YENEEA. In DNA form, the CDR3 reads TGTGCCAGCAGCTTAGCAGGGGATTCCTACGAGCAGTACTTC. This codes for CASSLAGDSYEQYF.

This clone was seen a few times. The gene calls are TRBV6-4 and TRBJ2-1, with D tentatively TRBD1 (5 bases). V lost 0 bases to trimming and J lost 10 bases, with 13 bases between them. CDR1 is MRHNA, CDR2 SNTAGT, per germline. CDR3 size: 14 residues. Here the CDR3 reads CASSDSGQGGEQFF. CDR3 nucleotide sequence: TGTGCCAGCAGTGACTCGGGGCAGGGCGGAGAGCAGTTCTTC.